This paragraph covers one T cell receptor beta chain sequence. There is no known antigen for this receptor. Base qualities were left out, and no much larger clone turns up one base away. The sample comes from a study of T cell changes during pregnancy in multiple sclerosis (dated by TCRdb to between 2018 and 2021). General notes on the study: The study examined how the T cell repertoire changed over the course of pregnancy in women with multiple sclerosis.

Preparation of the library involved the immunoSEQ multiplex PCR assay. TCRdb provides this immuneACCESS table in a form limited to in-frame rearrangements. Some clones are lacking; in checked studies, under half of them reflect an unresolved V gene, and why the rest are absent is not known. Counted in this sample were tens of thousands of clones; 93% of them appeared once. The ten largest clones capture 2.5% to 3% of the sample. The CDR3 starts with the cysteine, ends with the phenylalanine, and has 17 residues. Only the CDR3 DNA stays, 51 bases, in frame from base 1. The TCR comes from a female donor with multiple sclerosis, enrolled in a pregnancy study. Sequencing was performed on peripheral blood, taken in the second trimester of pregnancy. The chain is assembled from TRBV21-1 and TRBJ2-7; the table calls TRBD2, which could not be checked here. TRBV21-1 is an annotated pseudogene. The DNA reads as follows: TGTGCCAGCAGCAAAGCGCAGACGAGAGCGGGAGGGCGAGAGCAGTACTTC. This codes for CASSKAQTRAGGREQYF.